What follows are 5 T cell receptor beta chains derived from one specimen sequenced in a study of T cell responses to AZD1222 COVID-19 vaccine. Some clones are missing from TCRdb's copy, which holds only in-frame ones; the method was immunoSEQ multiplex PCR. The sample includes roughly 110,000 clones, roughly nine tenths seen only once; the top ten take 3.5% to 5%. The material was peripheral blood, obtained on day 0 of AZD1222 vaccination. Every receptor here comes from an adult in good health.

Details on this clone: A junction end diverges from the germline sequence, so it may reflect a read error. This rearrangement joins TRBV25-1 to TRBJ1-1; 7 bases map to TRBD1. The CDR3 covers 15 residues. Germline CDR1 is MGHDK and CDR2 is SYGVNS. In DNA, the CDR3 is TGTGCCAGCAGTGATCTCCTGACAGGGAACGCTGAAGCTTTCTTT. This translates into CASSDLLTGNAEAFF.

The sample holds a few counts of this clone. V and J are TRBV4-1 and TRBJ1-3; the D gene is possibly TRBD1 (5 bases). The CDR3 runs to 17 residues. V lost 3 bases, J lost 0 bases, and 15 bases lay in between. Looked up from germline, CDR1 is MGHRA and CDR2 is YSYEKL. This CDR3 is CASSHPRTPTSGNTIYF. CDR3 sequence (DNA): TGCGCCAGCAGCCACCCAAGGACACCTACCTCTGGAAACACCATATATTTT.

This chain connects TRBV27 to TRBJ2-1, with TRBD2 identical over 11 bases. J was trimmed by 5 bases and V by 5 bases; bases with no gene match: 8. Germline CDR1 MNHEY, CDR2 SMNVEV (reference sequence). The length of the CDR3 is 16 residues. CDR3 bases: TGTGCCAGCAGTCCCGCGACTAGCGGGGCGCACAATGAGCAGTTCTTC. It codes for CASSPATSGAHNEQFF.

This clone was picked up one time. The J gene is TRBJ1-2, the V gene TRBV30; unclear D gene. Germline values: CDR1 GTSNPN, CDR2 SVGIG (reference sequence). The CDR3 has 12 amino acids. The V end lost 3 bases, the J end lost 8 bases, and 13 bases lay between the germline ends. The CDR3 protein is CAWRSIVGGYTF. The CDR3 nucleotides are TGTGCCTGGAGGTCTATTGTGGGAGGCTACACCTTC.

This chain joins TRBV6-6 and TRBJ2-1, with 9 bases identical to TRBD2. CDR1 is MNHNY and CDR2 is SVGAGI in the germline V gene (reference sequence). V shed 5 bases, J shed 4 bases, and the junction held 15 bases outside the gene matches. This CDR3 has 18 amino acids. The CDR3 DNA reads TGTGCCAGCAGTCAACGGCATGGGGGCGGGAGGGGATACAATGAGCAGTTCTTC. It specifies CASSQRHGGGRGYNEQFF.